The sequence of this T cell receptor beta chain was determined in a study of cytomegalovirus exposure and HLA in healthy donors. The study ran its PCR with 60 Vbeta and 13 Jbeta primers. Profiling relied on immunoSEQ multiplex PCR, and the TCRdb table lists in-frame clones only, not all of them. Among roughly 120,000 clones listed, about 73% were seen once. The germline V gene encodes CDR1 SGHAT and CDR2 FQNNGV. Unmatched junction bases numbered 6, after V lost 0 bases and J lost 0 bases. The CDR3 is made up of 18 amino acids. The sample was PBMCs. The J gene is TRBJ2-1, the V gene TRBV11-2, with TRBD2 identical over 9 bases. This receptor was obtained from a woman aged 40 to 50 in good health and CMV-seronegative. The CDR3, as DNA: TGTGCCAGCAGCTTAGATCCCGCGGGGGGGAGCTCCTACAATGAGCAGTTCTTC. Translated, it gives CASSLDPAGGSSYNEQFF. Supplemented by reference TRBV11-2 and TRBJ2-1, the full variable domain reads EAGVAQSPRYKIIEKRQSVAFWCNPISGHATLYWYQQILGQGPKLLIQFQNNGVVDDSQLPKDRFSAERLKGVDSTLKIQPAKLEDSAVYLCASSLDPAGGSSYNEQFFGPGTRLTVL.